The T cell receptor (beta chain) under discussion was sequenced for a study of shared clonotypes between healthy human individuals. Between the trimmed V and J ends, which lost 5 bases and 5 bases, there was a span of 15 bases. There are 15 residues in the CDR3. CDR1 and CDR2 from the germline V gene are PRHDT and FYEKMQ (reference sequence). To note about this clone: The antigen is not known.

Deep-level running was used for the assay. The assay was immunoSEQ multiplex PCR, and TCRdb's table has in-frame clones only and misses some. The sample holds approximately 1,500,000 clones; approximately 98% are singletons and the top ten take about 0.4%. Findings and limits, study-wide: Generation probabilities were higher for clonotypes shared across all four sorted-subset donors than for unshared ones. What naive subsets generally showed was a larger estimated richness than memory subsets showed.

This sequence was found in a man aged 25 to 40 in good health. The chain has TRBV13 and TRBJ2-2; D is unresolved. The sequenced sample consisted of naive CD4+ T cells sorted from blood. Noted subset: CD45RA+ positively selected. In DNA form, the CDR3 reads TGTGCCAGCAGCCCTAGTGGGATGTTGACCGGGGAGCTGTTTTTT. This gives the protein CASSPSGMLTGELFF.